The rows below give T cell receptor beta chains drawn from one sample of a study of cytomegalovirus exposure and HLA in healthy donors. Here immunoSEQ multiplex PCR was the method, and the copy in TCRdb shows in-frame clones only, minus some. The top ten clones hold approximately 3.5% of a sample with about 130,000 clones, roughly 80% of them seen once. What was sequenced was PBMCs. The receptors derive from a woman between 40 and 55 years old in good health and CMV-seropositive. CDR3s include the opening cysteine and the closing phenylalanine or tryptophan. The D gene is left open where the match is weak. A row's size may be missing; if present it is once, few, many or a size class.

TRBD2	TRBJ2-7	NA	TRBV13	TGTGCCAGCAGCCTACGGACTAGCGAGCCCAGGTACGAGCAGTACTTC	CASSLRTSEPRYEQYF
TRBD1	TRBJ2-2	NA	TRBV9	TGTGCCAGCAGCGGGACAGGGAAGGTTACCGGGGAGCTGTTTTTT	CASSGTGKVTGELFF
NA	TRBJ2-1	NA	TRBV6-5	TGTGCCAGCAGTTATTCGGGATTGGGGTTAGGGATTGAGCAGTTCTTC	CASSYSGLGLGIEQFF
NA	TRBJ1-2	NA	TRBV30	TGTGCCTGGAGAAGGGGATTGGGGGGGGCCATCTATGGCTACACCTTC	CAWRRGLGGAIYGYTF
NA	TRBJ1-1	NA	TRBV18	TGTGCCAGCTCACCGATAAACAATATGAACACTGAAGCTTTCTTT	CASSPINNMNTEAFF
TRBD2	TRBJ2-1	NA	TRBV6-4	TGTGCCAGCAGTGATGGGGAGCGGGAGGAGCAGTTCTTC	CASSDGEREEQFF
NA	TRBJ2-7	NA	TRBV28	TGTGCCAGCAGCATTAACAGGGCGGCCTACGAGCAGTACTTC	CASSINRAAYEQYF
NA	TRBJ2-1	NA	TRBV29-1	TGCAGCGCCGGGGTGGGAGCCCCCTATGAGCAGTTCTTC	CSAGVGAPYEQFF
NA	TRBJ1-1	NA	TRBV7-9	TGTGCCAGCAACCTGATAGGGGCGAACACTGAAGCTTTCTTT	CASNLIGANTEAFF
TRBD2	TRBJ2-1	NA	TRBV9	TGTGCCAGCAGCGTAGGACTAGCGGGAGGCTATGAGCAGTTCTTC	CASSVGLAGGYEQFF
NA	TRBJ2-7	NA	TRBV18	TGTGCCAGCTCAAGGACAGTCTACGAGCAGTACTTC	CASSRTVYEQYF
NA	TRBJ1-1	NA	TRBV13	TGTGCCAGCAGCTTCGGGAACACTGAAGCTTTCTTT	CASSFGNTEAFF
NA	TRBJ2-1	NA	TRBV7-2	TGTGCCAGCAGCTTAGGGACAATCAGTATCTTC	CASSLGTISIF
NA	TRBJ2-3	NA	TRBV29-1	TGCAGCGGTCAACAGGGGGAGGGAACAGATACGCAGTATTTT	CSGQQGEGTDTQYF
TRBD1	TRBJ1-1	NA	TRBV28	TGTGCCAGCAGTGGGGGGACAGGGTGGACTGAAGCTTTCTTT	CASSGGTGWTEAFF
TRBD1	TRBJ1-1	NA	TRBV2	TGTGCCAGCAAGAGACAGGGGTACACTGAAGCTTTCTTT	CASKRQGYTEAFF
TRBD2	TRBJ2-5	NA	TRBV6-5	TGTGCCAGCACCCCCTCGGGGGGGGACCAAGAGACCCAGTACTTC	CASTPSGGDQETQYF
TRBD2	TRBJ2-3	NA	TRBV27	TGTGCCAGCAGTTTAGTGGTTTTAGCGGGAGTTTCCACAGATACGCAGTATTTT	CASSLVVLAGVSTDTQYF
NA	TRBJ2-3	NA	TRBV3-1/TRBV3-2	TGTGCCATATATACGCAGTATTTT	CAIYTQYF
NA	TRBJ2-7	NA	TRBV20-1	TGCAGTGCCCTAGCTCAGCACGAGCAGTACTTC	CSALAQHEQYF
TRBD2	TRBJ2-7	NA	TRBV7-2	TGTGCCAGCAGCTTACGCATGAAACTAGCGGAGGGGACCTACGAGCAGTACTTC	CASSLRMKLAEGTYEQYF
NA	TRBJ2-7	NA	TRBV4-2	TGTGCCAGCAGCCAAGTGGCTGGCAGGGTGCCTAACCCCTACGAGCAGTACTTC	CASSQVAGRVPNPYEQYF
TRBD2	TRBJ2-3	NA	TRBV7-2	TGTGCCAGCAGCTTAGCGAATAGCGGGGGTACAGATACGCAGTATTTT	CASSLANSGGTDTQYF
TRBD1	TRBJ1-1	NA	TRBV28	TGTGCCAGCAGTACGCCGGGACAGGGGGAAGCTTTCTTT	CASSTPGQGEAFF
TRBD2	TRBJ2-3	NA	TRBV5-1	TGCGCCAGCAGCTTGGGGGTCATAGCGGGAGGAGCAGATACGCAGTATTTT	CASSLGVIAGGADTQYF
TRBD1	TRBJ1-1	NA	TRBV11-3	TGTGCCAGCAGCCCGCGGACAGGGGCGAGGAGAGAAGCTTTCTTT	CASSPRTGARREAFF
NA	TRBJ1-3	once	TRBV6-5	TGTGCCAGCAGTTACTCGACAGCCGGAAACACCATATATTTT	CASSYSTAGNTIYF
TRBD1	TRBJ1-1	NA	TRBV12-5	TGTGCTAGTGGTTTGGGACAGGGTTCCACTCGTGGAGCTTTCTTT	CASGLGQGSTRGAFF
NA	TRBJ2-1	NA	TRBV2	TGTGCCAGCAGTGAGCTCGACAGCTCCTACAATGAGCAGTTCTTC	CASSELDSSYNEQFF
TRBD1	TRBJ1-4	NA	TRBV18	TGTGCCAGCCAACGGGCAGGGGGCATTAAACTGTTTTTT	CASQRAGGIKLFF
NA	TRBJ2-7	NA	TRBV10-3	TGTGCCATCAGGCCGAGCGGAACCGACTACGAGCAGTACTTC	CAIRPSGTDYEQYF
TRBD2	TRBJ2-7	NA	TRBV9	TGTGCCAGCAGCGCCGACGGGAGGACCTACGAGCAGTACTTC	CASSADGRTYEQYF
NA	TRBJ1-2	NA	TRBV19	TGTGCCAGTAGTATAGATCCAGGGGTCCCCTATGGCTACACCTTC	CASSIDPGVPYGYTF
NA	TRBJ1-5	NA	TRBV27	TGTGCCAGCAGTTTCCGCGCGGGACGGCCTGGGCCCCAGCATTTT	CASSFRAGRPGPQHF
TRBD2	TRBJ2-2	NA	TRBV7-6	TGTGCCAGCAGCTTATTAAGGCCGCGACTAGCGGGAGTAGGCACCGGGGAGCTGTTTTTT	CASSLLRPRLAGVGTGELFF
NA	TRBJ2-5	NA	TRBV6-5	TGTGCCAGCAGTGGGGGCCCTCAAGAGACCCAGTACTTC	CASSGGPQETQYF
TRBD2	TRBJ2-7	NA	TRBV11-2	TGTGCCAGCAGCTTAGGACTAGCGGTCTACGAGCAGTACTTC	CASSLGLAVYEQYF
TRBD2	TRBJ2-3	once	TRBV7-3	TGTGCCAGCAGCCTAGGGACTAGCCCAGATACGCAGTATTTT	CASSLGTSPDTQYF
TRBD2	TRBJ2-5	NA	TRBV6-1	TGTGCCACCAAGGGGGTAGCGGGAGGTGGGGAGACCCAGTACTTC	CATKGVAGGGETQYF
NA	TRBJ1-1	NA	TRBV7-9	TGTGCCAGCAGCCGGGACAACCGGGCTGACGCTTTCTTT	CASSRDNRADAFF
NA	TRBJ2-1	once	TRBV5-4	TGTGCCAGCAGCTTTCGGGGGTACAATGAGCAGTTCTTC	CASSFRGYNEQFF
TRBD2	TRBJ2-2	NA	TRBV18	TGTGCCAGCTCACCATTCGCTAGCGGGATGAACACCGGGGAGCTGTTTTTT	CASSPFASGMNTGELFF
NA	TRBJ1-1	NA	TRBV5-6	TGTGCCAGCAGCCCAGACTTGGGTACTGAAGCTTTCTTT	CASSPDLGTEAFF
NA	TRBJ1-6	NA	TRBV27	TGTGCCAGCAGTATCGACGGAGTATATCCACCGAATTCACCCCTCCACTTT	CASSIDGVYPPNSPLHF
NA	TRBJ2-7	once	TRBV5-1	TGCGCCAGCAGCCCGGCGGGGAGGGAGCAGTACTTC	CASSPAGREQYF
TRBD1	TRBJ1-5	NA	TRBV29-1	TGCAGCGTAACCTGTATACGGGACAGGGGCTATAGCAATCAGCCCCAGCATTTT	CSVTCIRDRGYSNQPQHF
TRBD1	TRBJ1-5	NA	TRBV15	TGTGCCACCAGCAGAGATCGTCAGACAGGGTTCAATCAGCCCCAGCATTTT	CATSRDRQTGFNQPQHF
TRBD2	TRBJ2-4	NA	TRBV4-1	TGCGCCAGCAGCCAAGAACGGGGGCCTAGCGGGAGGAGGGGAAATCGGAACATTCAGTACTTC	CASSQERGPSGRRGNRNIQYF